Listed here are 16 T cell receptor beta chains from one sample, sequenced in a study of blood T cell repertoires in COVID-19. Clones were sequenced by immunoSEQ multiplex PCR, and TCRdb holds only the in-frame ones, with some missing. Of some 250,000 clones detected, about 89% appear once; the ten largest clones hold 8.8%. Material: PBMCs or T cells enriched from blood (not recorded which). Every receptor here comes from a man aged 40-50 years who had recovered from COVID-19.

The V and J genes are TRBV4-1 and TRBJ1-6, with TRBD1 as a possible D gene (5 bases). This CDR3 spans 17 amino acids. Deletions cut 4 bases from V and 2 bases from J, with 15 bases between. Germline values: CDR1 MGHRA, CDR2 YSYEKL. The CDR3 DNA sequence: TGCGCCAGCAGCCCACCCCTAAGCAGGGCCTATAATTCACCCCTCCACTTT. Its protein is CASSPPLSRAYNSPLHF.

The J gene is TRBJ2-2, the V gene TRBV7-9; TRBD1 aligns across 9 bases. Germline CDR1 is SEHNR and CDR2 is FQNEAQ (reference sequence). The V and J ends lost 2 bases and 6 bases, in that order; junction bases with no gene match: 7. The CDR3 is made up of 16 amino acids. The CDR3 here is CASSLRQGVGPGELFF. CDR3 sequence (DNA): TGTGCCAGCAGCTTAAGACAGGGGGTAGGCCCCGGGGAGCTGTTTTTT.

Details on this clone: Other nucleotide sequences in the sample specify the same CDR3. The chain joins TRBV12-3 or TRBV12-4 to TRBJ2-5; perhaps TRBD2 as D (5 bases). The CDR3 has 13 residues. With 5 bases removed from V and 2 bases from J, the gap between germline ends came to 9 bases. The CDR3 coding sequence is TGTGCCAGCAGTCCGGGATTACAAGAGACCCAGTACTTC. It is translated as CASSPGLQETQYF.

V and J are TRBV11-3 and TRBJ2-3, with 8 bases matching TRBD2. The CDR3 runs to 16 residues. Per germline, CDR1 SGHNT and CDR2 YENEEA. Losses at the gene ends were 1 base for V and 5 bases for J; bases not matched to a gene: 8. This CDR3 is CASSLGVLAVQDTQYF. For the CDR3, the DNA is TGTGCCAGCAGCTTAGGAGTACTAGCGGTACAAGATACGCAGTATTTT.

The CDR3 sequence is CATSEAGSARLRQYF. Written as DNA, the CDR3 is TGTGCCACCAGTGAAGCCGGGAGCGCGAGGTTAAGGCAGTACTTC. The rearrangement uses TRBV24-1 and TRBJ2-7; TRBD2 is a possible D gene (6 bases). The CDR3 length is 15 residues. Germline assignment: CDR1 KGHDR and CDR2 SFDVKD. V lost 4 bases and J lost 9, with 21 bases in between.

V usage is TRBV5-1 and J usage is TRBJ2-2, with TRBD1 identical over 8 bases. Germline CDR1 reads SGHRS; CDR2 reads YFSETQ. The CDR3 loop spans 16 amino acids. The ends lost 1 base at V and 0 bases at J; junction bases unmatched: 2. As DNA, the CDR3 is TGCGCCAGCAGCTTGATGGGACAGGCGAACACCGGGGAGCTGTTTTTT. Its protein is CASSLMGQANTGELFF.

The chain is built from TRBV25-1 and TRBJ1-2, with unresolved D. This CDR3 is 14 amino acids long. Germline values: CDR1 MGHDK, CDR2 SYGVNS. The V end was cut by 1 base, the J end by 2 bases, with 8 bases between. CDR3 bases: TGTGCCAGCAGTGAATCCCCGGGAAACTATGGCTACACCTTC. It is translated as CASSESPGNYGYTF.

The CDR3 DNA is TGTGCCAGCAGCTTGGAAAAGACAGCGTACGAGCAGTACTTC. Amino acids: CASSLEKTAYEQYF. The J gene is TRBJ2-7, the V gene TRBV5-4, with a tentative D call TRBD1 (5 bases). Trimming shortened V by 0 bases and J by 4 bases, and 11 bases separated the two germline ends. CDR1 SGHNT and CDR2 YYREEE come from the germline V gene (reference sequence). The CDR3 length is 14 residues.

As for this clone: The same CDR3 can be traced to other DNA sequences in this sample. The rearrangement uses TRBV25-1 and TRBJ1-1; 8 bases are shared with TRBD1. There are 14 residues in the CDR3. The V gene end was trimmed by 4 bases and the J gene end by 4 bases; junction bases not matched to a gene: 5. Per germline, CDR1 MGHDK and CDR2 SYGVNS. CDR3 loop: CASSGTGRGTEAFF. The CDR3 region has the DNA TGTGCCAGCAGTGGGACAGGGAGAGGCACTGAAGCTTTCTTT.

This chain joins TRBV24-1 and TRBJ2-2, with TRBD1 identical over 7 bases. V gave up 4 bases and J gave up 3 bases; unmatched junction bases: 7. The CDR3 length is 16 residues. Germline V CDR1 and CDR2: KGHDR, SFDVKD. DNA of the CDR3: TGTGCCACCAGTGACTCGACAGGGCCGGACACCGGGGAGCTGTTTTTT. It translates to CATSDSTGPDTGELFF.

This sequence joins TRBV5-1 and TRBJ2-5, with D possibly TRBD1 on 6 matching bases. There are 17 residues in the CDR3. V lost 0 bases and J lost 0, with 15 bases in between. Germline lookup yields CDR1 SGHRS and CDR2 YFSETQ. This chain's CDR3 is CASSLVTGRGNQETQYF. The CDR3 DNA is TGCGCCAGCAGCTTGGTTACCGGCAGGGGCAACCAAGAGACCCAGTACTTC.

This clone was observed a handful of times. V and J are TRBV18 and TRBJ1-1; no firm D call. CDR1 and CDR2 from the germline V gene are KGHSH and LQKENI. The CDR3 sequence is 11 residues long. With 4 bases removed from V and 4 bases from J, the gap between germline ends came to 4 bases. The CDR3 reads CASSQRTEAFF. CDR3 in DNA: TGTGCCAGCTCACAGCGCACTGAAGCTTTCTTT.

The chain recombines TRBV19 with TRBJ2-5; D not certain. The germline V gene has CDR1 LNHDA and CDR2 SQIVND (reference sequence). V dropped 8 bases and J dropped 1 base, with 14 bases sitting between them. CDR3 length: 14 amino acids. CDR3 sequence: CASRSNSFQETQYF. The CDR3 DNA follows: TGTGCCAGTCGTAGTAACTCGTTCCAAGAGACCCAGTACTTC.

The chain uses TRBV7-9 and TRBJ2-7; 11 bases agree with TRBD1. The CDR3 runs 15 residues. V trimming: 5 bases; J trimming: 6 bases; junction bases outside the gene matches: 9. Germline CDR1 reads SEHNR; CDR2 reads FQNEAQ (reference sequence). The CDR3 coding sequence is TGTGCCAGCAGCGTCCCTCGGGACAGGGGGACCGAGCAGTACTTC. It specifies CASSVPRDRGTEQYF.

This clone was observed a handful of times. The genes are TRBV2 and TRBJ2-5; TRBD2 matches at 7 bases. The V gene end was trimmed by 1 base and the J gene end by 7 bases; junction bases not matched to a gene: 9. Germline V gene lookup returns CDR1 SNHLY and CDR2 FYNNEI. The CDR3 has 15 amino acids. The CDR3 region is CASSEGLGGGGTQYF. The CDR3 DNA sequence: TGTGCCAGCAGTGAAGGACTAGGAGGCGGGGGGACCCAGTACTTC.

Details on this clone: Other DNA sequences in the sample encode the same CDR3. The V and J genes are TRBV5-1 and TRBJ1-1, with a tentative D call TRBD1 (5 bases). The CDR3 runs to 14 residues. Germline CDR1 SGHRS, CDR2 YFSETQ. Trimming left V 0 bases short and J 2 bases short, with 8 bases between. CDR3 amino acids: CASSLAGGNTEAFF. The CDR3 nucleotides are TGCGCCAGCAGCTTGGCCGGGGGAAACACTGAAGCTTTCTTT.